The rows below give T cell receptor beta chains drawn from one sample of a study of blood T cell repertoires in COVID-19. Generated by immunoSEQ multiplex PCR, the TCRdb table keeps only in-frame clones and is missing some. The table includes 130,000 to 150,000 clones, approximately 80% detected once. Sequenced input: peripheral blood. These receptors were collected from a human donor in a cohort sampled during active COVID-19. The CDR3 runs from the conserved cysteine through the conserved F or W. A D gene is named only where the DNA matches it firmly. Only some rows state a clone size, as once, few, many or a class for expanded clones.

clone_size: -; j_call: TRBJ2-3; v_call: TRBV2; d_call: TRBD2; cdr3_aa: CASSVISGGSTDTQYF; cdr3_nt: TGTGCCAGCAGTGTTATTAGCGGGGGAAGCACAGATACGCAGTATTTT
clone_size: once; j_call: TRBJ1-4; v_call: TRBV6-5; d_call: -; cdr3_aa: CASRIMAGGNEKLFF; cdr3_nt: TGTGCCAGCAGAATTATGGCTGGGGGGAATGAAAAACTGTTTTTT
clone_size: -; j_call: TRBJ1-2; v_call: TRBV6-5; d_call: TRBD1; cdr3_aa: CASSQGAVNYGYTF; cdr3_nt: TGTGCCAGCAGTCAGGGGGCAGTAAACTATGGCTACACCTTC
clone_size: -; j_call: TRBJ2-2; v_call: TRBV7-7; d_call: -; cdr3_aa: CASSPQPLAGELFF; cdr3_nt: TGTGCTAGCAGCCCGCAGCCCCTAGCCGGGGAGCTGTTTTTT
clone_size: -; j_call: TRBJ1-5; v_call: TRBV30; d_call: TRBD1; cdr3_aa: CAWSRAQDRELYNQPQHF; cdr3_nt: TGTGCCTGGAGCCGCGCTCAAGACAGGGAACTTTACAATCAGCCCCAGCATTTT
clone_size: -; j_call: TRBJ1-2; v_call: TRBV3-1/TRBV3-2; d_call: -; cdr3_aa: CASSRSSGEARLHGYTF; cdr3_nt: TGTGCCAGCAGCCGGAGTTCGGGGGAGGCAAGATTACATGGCTACACCTTC
clone_size: -; j_call: TRBJ1-2; v_call: TRBV7-9; d_call: -; cdr3_aa: CASSLEGGYGYTF; cdr3_nt: TGTGCCAGCAGCTTGGAGGGAGGGTATGGCTACACCTTC
clone_size: -; j_call: TRBJ2-7; v_call: TRBV18; d_call: -; cdr3_aa: CASSPPLGAEQYF; cdr3_nt: TGTGCCAGCTCACCACCGTTGGGGGCCGAGCAGTACTTC
clone_size: -; j_call: TRBJ2-2; v_call: TRBV24-1; d_call: TRBD1; cdr3_aa: CATSERGTGQTGELFF; cdr3_nt: TGTGCCACCAGTGAGCGAGGGACAGGCCAGACCGGGGAGCTGTTTTTT
clone_size: -; j_call: TRBJ2-5; v_call: TRBV7-9; d_call: TRBD1; cdr3_aa: CASSGGQVYSETQYF; cdr3_nt: TGTGCCAGCAGCGGGGGACAGGTCTATTCAGAGACCCAGTACTTC
clone_size: -; j_call: TRBJ2-1; v_call: TRBV19; d_call: -; cdr3_aa: CASSNRNEQFF; cdr3_nt: TGTGCCAGTAGTAATAGAAATGAGCAGTTCTTC
clone_size: -; j_call: TRBJ1-1; v_call: TRBV21-1; d_call: -; cdr3_aa: CASSNSGESEAFF; cdr3_nt: TGTGCCAGCAGCAACTCAGGGGAGTCTGAAGCTTTCTTT
clone_size: -; j_call: TRBJ2-5; v_call: TRBV3-1/TRBV3-2; d_call: TRBD2; cdr3_aa: CASSHSGGAETQYF; cdr3_nt: TGTGCCAGCAGCCATAGCGGGGGCGCGGAGACCCAGTACTTC
clone_size: once; j_call: TRBJ2-3; v_call: TRBV24-1; d_call: -; cdr3_aa: CATSDLGGDTQYF; cdr3_nt: TGTGCCACCAGTGATTTGGGAGGGGATACGCAGTATTTT
clone_size: once; j_call: TRBJ1-4; v_call: TRBV6-5; d_call: -; cdr3_aa: CASSSLGGFNNEKLFF; cdr3_nt: TGTGCCAGCAGTTCGCTTGGGGGCTTTAATAATGAAAAACTGTTTTTT
clone_size: -; j_call: TRBJ1-2; v_call: TRBV5-6; d_call: TRBD1; cdr3_aa: CASSSYRDSEYGYTF; cdr3_nt: TGTGCCAGCAGCTCCTACAGGGACAGTGAATATGGCTACACCTTC
clone_size: -; j_call: TRBJ2-7; v_call: TRBV5-1; d_call: TRBD2; cdr3_aa: CASSWGLAGGQSSYEQYF; cdr3_nt: TGCGCCAGCAGCTGGGGACTAGCGGGGGGCCAATCTTCCTACGAGCAGTACTTC
clone_size: -; j_call: TRBJ2-5; v_call: TRBV3-1/TRBV3-2; d_call: TRBD2; cdr3_aa: CASSLAGGHETQYF; cdr3_nt: TGTGCCAGCAGTCTAGCGGGGGGGCATGAGACCCAGTACTTC
clone_size: -; j_call: TRBJ2-7; v_call: TRBV19; d_call: TRBD1; cdr3_aa: CASSIWQGATYEQYF; cdr3_nt: TGTGCCAGTAGTATTTGGCAGGGGGCCACCTACGAGCAGTACTTC
clone_size: -; j_call: TRBJ2-7; v_call: TRBV28; d_call: TRBD1; cdr3_aa: CASSLLSGGSYEQYF; cdr3_nt: TGTGCCAGCAGTTTATTGTCAGGGGGCTCCTACGAGCAGTACTTC
clone_size: once; j_call: TRBJ1-2; v_call: TRBV3-1/TRBV3-2; d_call: -; cdr3_aa: CAFFPGATLYYGYTF; cdr3_nt: TGTGCCTTCTTCCCAGGGGCCACCCTTTACTATGGCTACACCTTC
clone_size: -; j_call: TRBJ2-5; v_call: TRBV30; d_call: -; cdr3_aa: CAWSRQETQYF; cdr3_nt: TGTGCCTGGAGCCGCCAAGAGACCCAGTACTTC
clone_size: -; j_call: TRBJ2-7; v_call: TRBV15; d_call: TRBD1; cdr3_aa: CATSRTGPYEQYF; cdr3_nt: TGTGCCACCAGTCGGACAGGCCCCTACGAGCAGTACTTC
clone_size: -; j_call: TRBJ1-6; v_call: TRBV5-1; d_call: TRBD1; cdr3_aa: CASSAGTENSPLHF; cdr3_nt: TGCGCCAGCAGCGCCGGGACAGAAAATTCACCCCTCCACTTT
clone_size: -; j_call: TRBJ2-3; v_call: TRBV5-4; d_call: TRBD2; cdr3_aa: CASSVAGGRTDTQYF; cdr3_nt: TGTGCCAGCAGCGTAGCGGGGGGCCGGACAGATACGCAGTATTTT
clone_size: once; j_call: TRBJ2-1; v_call: TRBV5-1; d_call: -; cdr3_aa: CASTAGGVRDEQFF; cdr3_nt: TGCGCCAGCACCGCTGGCGGTGTTAGAGATGAGCAGTTCTTC
clone_size: -; j_call: TRBJ2-1; v_call: TRBV3-1/TRBV3-2; d_call: -; cdr3_aa: CASGGHSYNEQFF; cdr3_nt: TGTGCCAGCGGCGGTCACTCCTACAATGAGCAGTTCTTC
clone_size: -; j_call: TRBJ2-1; v_call: TRBV7-3; d_call: -; cdr3_aa: CASSPFSGKGHNEQFF; cdr3_nt: TGTGCCAGCAGCCCATTTAGCGGTAAGGGACACAATGAGCAGTTCTTC
clone_size: -; j_call: TRBJ2-7; v_call: TRBV27; d_call: -; cdr3_aa: CASSMDSYEQYF; cdr3_nt: TGTGCCAGCAGCATGGACAGCTACGAGCAGTACTTC
clone_size: -; j_call: TRBJ2-7; v_call: TRBV19; d_call: -; cdr3_aa: CASSTASYEQYF; cdr3_nt: TGTGCCAGTAGCACAGCCTCCTACGAGCAGTACTTC
clone_size: -; j_call: TRBJ1-6; v_call: TRBV6-5; d_call: -; cdr3_aa: CASSYSGSSSPLHF; cdr3_nt: TGTGCCAGCAGTTACTCAGGGTCTAGCTCACCCCTCCACTTT
clone_size: few; j_call: TRBJ2-1; v_call: TRBV7-9; d_call: TRBD1; cdr3_aa: CASSQDRGWNEQFF; cdr3_nt: TGTGCCAGCAGCCAAGACAGGGGATGGAATGAGCAGTTCTTC
clone_size: -; j_call: TRBJ2-7; v_call: TRBV7-2; d_call: -; cdr3_aa: CASSADRTSYEQYF; cdr3_nt: TGTGCCAGCAGCGCCGACAGGACCTCCTACGAGCAGTACTTC
clone_size: -; j_call: TRBJ2-7; v_call: TRBV30; d_call: -; cdr3_aa: CAWSVGGAVGQYF; cdr3_nt: TGTGCCTGGAGTGTAGGTGGGGCAGTCGGGCAGTACTTC
clone_size: -; j_call: TRBJ2-7; v_call: TRBV6-2/TRBV6-3; d_call: TRBD1; cdr3_aa: CASSTGVAPYEQYF; cdr3_nt: TGTGCCAGCAGTACAGGGGTTGCGCCCTACGAGCAGTACTTC
clone_size: -; j_call: TRBJ1-6; v_call: TRBV27; d_call: TRBD1; cdr3_aa: CASSFLQGGNSPLHF; cdr3_nt: TGTGCCAGCAGTTTTCTGCAGGGGGGTAATTCACCCCTCCACTTT
clone_size: -; j_call: TRBJ1-4; v_call: TRBV7-9; d_call: -; cdr3_aa: CASSHAGRAVREKLFF; cdr3_nt: TGTGCCAGCAGCCACGCGGGGAGGGCGGTTCGCGAAAAACTGTTTTTT
clone_size: -; j_call: TRBJ2-1; v_call: TRBV10-3; d_call: TRBD2; cdr3_aa: CAISHSGGTYNEQFF; cdr3_nt: TGTGCCATCAGCCATAGCGGGGGAACCTACAATGAGCAGTTCTTC
clone_size: -; j_call: TRBJ2-2; v_call: TRBV3-1/TRBV3-2; d_call: TRBD2; cdr3_aa: CASSRLAGVGGELFF; cdr3_nt: TGTGCCAGCAGCCGACTAGCGGGGGTTGGCGGGGAGCTGTTTTTT
clone_size: -; j_call: TRBJ1-1; v_call: TRBV5-1; d_call: TRBD1; cdr3_aa: CASSSGQGANTEAFF; cdr3_nt: TGCGCCAGCAGCTCGGGACAGGGGGCGAACACTGAAGCTTTCTTT
clone_size: -; j_call: TRBJ1-2; v_call: TRBV19; d_call: -; cdr3_aa: CASSMGQGYGYTF; cdr3_nt: TGTGCCAGTAGTATGGGGCAGGGCTATGGCTACACCTTC
clone_size: -; j_call: TRBJ2-1; v_call: TRBV7-8; d_call: -; cdr3_aa: CASSPWGLADEQFF; cdr3_nt: TGTGCCAGCAGCCCCTGGGGACTCGCTGATGAGCAGTTCTTC
clone_size: -; j_call: TRBJ1-2; v_call: TRBV5-8; d_call: -; cdr3_aa: CASSLRAAYGYTF; cdr3_nt: TGTGCCAGCAGCCTGCGGGCAGCCTATGGCTACACCTTC
clone_size: -; j_call: TRBJ2-2; v_call: TRBV4-3; d_call: TRBD2; cdr3_aa: CASSQYLLAGGLWTGELFF; cdr3_nt: TGCGCCAGCAGCCAATATTTACTAGCGGGGGGGCTTTGGACCGGGGAGCTGTTTTTT
clone_size: -; j_call: TRBJ1-5; v_call: TRBV6-2/TRBV6-3; d_call: -; cdr3_aa: CASSPHEPYQPQHF; cdr3_nt: TGTGCCAGCAGTCCCCACGAGCCATATCAGCCCCAGCATTTT
clone_size: -; j_call: TRBJ2-7; v_call: TRBV10-1; d_call: TRBD2; cdr3_aa: CASSEGLAGGPSSYEQYF; cdr3_nt: TGCGCCAGCAGTGAGGGACTAGCGGGGGGACCGAGCTCCTACGAGCAGTACTTC
clone_size: -; j_call: TRBJ2-7; v_call: TRBV7-2; d_call: TRBD2; cdr3_aa: CASSLMALAGSSYEQYF; cdr3_nt: TGTGCCAGCAGCTTAATGGCACTAGCGGGGAGCTCCTACGAGCAGTACTTC
clone_size: -; j_call: TRBJ1-2; v_call: TRBV4-3; d_call: TRBD1; cdr3_aa: CASSQEWIGAGGYGYTF; cdr3_nt: TGCGCCAGCAGCCAAGAGTGGATCGGGGCAGGGGGCTATGGCTACACCTTC
clone_size: once; j_call: TRBJ1-1; v_call: TRBV18; d_call: TRBD1; cdr3_aa: CASSPGTGVRRMNTEAFF; cdr3_nt: TGTGCCAGCTCACCCGGGACAGGGGTACGCAGGATGAACACTGAAGCTTTCTTT
clone_size: -; j_call: TRBJ2-5; v_call: TRBV30; d_call: -; cdr3_aa: CAWSLAGLEETQYF; cdr3_nt: TGTGCCTGGAGTCTCGCGGGACTTGAAGAGACCCAGTACTTC